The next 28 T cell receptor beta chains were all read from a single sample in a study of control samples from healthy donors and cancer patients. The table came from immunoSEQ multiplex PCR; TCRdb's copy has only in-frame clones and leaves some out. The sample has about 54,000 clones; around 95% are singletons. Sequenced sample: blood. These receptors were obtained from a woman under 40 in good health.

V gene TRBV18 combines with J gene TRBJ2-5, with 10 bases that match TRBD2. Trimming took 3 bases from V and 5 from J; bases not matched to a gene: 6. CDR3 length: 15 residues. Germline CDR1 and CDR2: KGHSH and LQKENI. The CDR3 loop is CASSPYGTSAETQYF. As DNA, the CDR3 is TGTGCCAGCTCACCCTACGGGACTAGCGCGGAGACCCAGTACTTC.

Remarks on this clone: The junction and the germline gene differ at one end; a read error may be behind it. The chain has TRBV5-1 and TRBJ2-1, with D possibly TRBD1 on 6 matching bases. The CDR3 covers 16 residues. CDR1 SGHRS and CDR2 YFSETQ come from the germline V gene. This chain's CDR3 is CASGFYGGRSYNEQFF. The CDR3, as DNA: TGCGCCAGCGGCTTCTATGGGGGCCGGTCCTACAATGAGCAGTTCTTC.

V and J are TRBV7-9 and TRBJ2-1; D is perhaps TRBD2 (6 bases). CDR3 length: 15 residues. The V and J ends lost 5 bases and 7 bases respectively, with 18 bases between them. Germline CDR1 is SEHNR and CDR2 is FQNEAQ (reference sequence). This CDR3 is CASSPKGLAANEQFF. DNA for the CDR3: TGTGCCAGCAGCCCCAAAGGTTTAGCGGCTAATGAGCAGTTCTTC.

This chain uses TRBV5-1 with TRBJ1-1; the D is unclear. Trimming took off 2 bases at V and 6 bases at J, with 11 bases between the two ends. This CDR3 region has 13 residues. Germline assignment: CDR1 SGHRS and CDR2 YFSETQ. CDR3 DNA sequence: TGCGCCAGCAGCTTTGACGGTGGGGCTGAAGCTTTCTTT. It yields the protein CASSFDGGAEAFF. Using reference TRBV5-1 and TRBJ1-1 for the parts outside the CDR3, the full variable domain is KAGVTQTPRYLIKTRGQQVTLSCSPISGHRSVSWYQQTPGQGLQFLFEYFSETQRNKGNFPGRFSGRQFSNSRSEMNVSTLELGDSALYLCASSFDGGAEAFFGQGTRLTVV.

The CDR3: CAISEAGQGEVGQYF. DNA of the CDR3: TGTGCCATCAGTGAGGCGGGACAGGGGGAAGTAGGGCAGTACTTC. The V and J genes are TRBV10-3 and TRBJ2-7; 11 bases map to TRBD1. Germline V gives CDR1 ENHRY, CDR2 SYGVKD. V trimming: 2 bases; J trimming: 9 bases; junction bases outside the gene matches: 9. The CDR3 covers 15 residues.

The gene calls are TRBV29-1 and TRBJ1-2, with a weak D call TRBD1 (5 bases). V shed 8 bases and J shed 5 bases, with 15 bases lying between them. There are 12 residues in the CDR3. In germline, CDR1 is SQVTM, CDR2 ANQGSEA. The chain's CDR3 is CSILGGEYGYTF. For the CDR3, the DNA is TGCAGCATACTCGGGGGGGAGTATGGCTACACCTTC.

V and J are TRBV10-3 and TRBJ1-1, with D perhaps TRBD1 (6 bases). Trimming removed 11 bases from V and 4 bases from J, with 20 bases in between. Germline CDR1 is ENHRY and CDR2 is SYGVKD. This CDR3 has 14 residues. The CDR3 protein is CAVGGLDRTTEAFF. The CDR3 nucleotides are TGTGCCGTCGGGGGTCTCGACAGGACCACTGAAGCTTTCTTT.

The CDR3 protein is CAISESSGTGNEQYF. The CDR3 nucleotides read TGTGCCATCAGTGAGTCATCTGGGACAGGTAACGAGCAGTACTTC. V is TRBV10-3 and J is TRBJ2-7; TRBD1 aligns across 8 bases. Germline loops: CDR1 ENHRY, CDR2 SYGVKD. The CDR3 is 15 amino acids. Trimming removed 0 bases from V and 5 bases from J; junction bases left unmatched: 6.

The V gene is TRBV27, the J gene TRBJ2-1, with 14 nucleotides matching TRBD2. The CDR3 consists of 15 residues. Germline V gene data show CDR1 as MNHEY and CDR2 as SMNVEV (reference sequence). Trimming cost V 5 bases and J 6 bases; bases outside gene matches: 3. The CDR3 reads CASSMTSGRGNEQFF. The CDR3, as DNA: TGTGCCAGCAGTATGACTAGCGGGAGGGGCAATGAGCAGTTCTTC.

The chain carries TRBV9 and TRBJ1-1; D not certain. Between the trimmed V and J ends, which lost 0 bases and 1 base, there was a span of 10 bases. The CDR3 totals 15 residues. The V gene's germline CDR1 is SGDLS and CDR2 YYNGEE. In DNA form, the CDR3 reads TGTGCCAGCAGCGTAGGGAGTCTCGGGAACACTGAAGCTTTCTTT. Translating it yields CASSVGSLGNTEAFF.

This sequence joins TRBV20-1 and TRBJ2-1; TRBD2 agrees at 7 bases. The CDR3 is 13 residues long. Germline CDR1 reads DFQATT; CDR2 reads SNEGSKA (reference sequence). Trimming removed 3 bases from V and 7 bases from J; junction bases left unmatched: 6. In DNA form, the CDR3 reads TGCAGTGCTAGTGGGAGGGCCGTGAATGAGCAGTTCTTC. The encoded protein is CSASGRAVNEQFF.

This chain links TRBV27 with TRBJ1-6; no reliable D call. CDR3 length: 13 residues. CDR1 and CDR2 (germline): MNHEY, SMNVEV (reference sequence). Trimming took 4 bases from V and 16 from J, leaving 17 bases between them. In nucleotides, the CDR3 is TGTGCCAGCAGTTCAAGCAACGTCGCACTACTCCACTTT. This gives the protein CASSSSNVALLHF.

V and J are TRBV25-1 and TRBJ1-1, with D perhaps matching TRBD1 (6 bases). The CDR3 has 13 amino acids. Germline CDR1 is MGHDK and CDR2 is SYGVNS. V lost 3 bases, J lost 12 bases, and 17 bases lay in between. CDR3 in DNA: TGTGCCAGCAGTGATCGTGGGGGGCGACCTTCTTTCTTT. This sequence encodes CASSDRGGRPSFF.

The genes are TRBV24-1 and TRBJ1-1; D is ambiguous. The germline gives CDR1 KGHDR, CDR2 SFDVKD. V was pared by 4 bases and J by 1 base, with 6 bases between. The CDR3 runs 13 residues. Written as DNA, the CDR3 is TGTGCCACCAGTGACTACAGGAACACTGAAGCTTTCTTT. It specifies CATSDYRNTEAFF.

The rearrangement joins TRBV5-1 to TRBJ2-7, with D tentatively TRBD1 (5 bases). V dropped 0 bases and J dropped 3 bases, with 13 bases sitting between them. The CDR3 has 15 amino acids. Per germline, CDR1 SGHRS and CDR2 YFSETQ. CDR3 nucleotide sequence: TGCGCCAGCAGCTTGGGGTCAGGGTGGGACTACGAGCAGTACTTC. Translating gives CASSLGSGWDYEQYF.

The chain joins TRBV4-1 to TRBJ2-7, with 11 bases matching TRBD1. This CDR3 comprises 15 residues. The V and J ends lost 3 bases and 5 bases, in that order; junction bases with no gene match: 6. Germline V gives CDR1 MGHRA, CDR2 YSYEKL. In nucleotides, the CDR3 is TGCGCCAGCAGCCAGCGGACAGGGGGCGGGGACGAGCAGTACTTC. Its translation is CASSQRTGGGDEQYF.

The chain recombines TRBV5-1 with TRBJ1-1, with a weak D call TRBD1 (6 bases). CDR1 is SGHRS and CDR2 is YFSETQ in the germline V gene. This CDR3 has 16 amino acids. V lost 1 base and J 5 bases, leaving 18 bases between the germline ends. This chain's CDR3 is CASSLLFGGRQTEAFF. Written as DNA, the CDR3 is TGCGCCAGCAGCTTGTTGTTCGGGGGGCGTCAGACTGAAGCTTTCTTT.

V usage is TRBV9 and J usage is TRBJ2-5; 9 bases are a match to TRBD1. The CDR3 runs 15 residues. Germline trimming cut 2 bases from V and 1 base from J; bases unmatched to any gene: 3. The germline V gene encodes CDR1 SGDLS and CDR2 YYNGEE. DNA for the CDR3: TGTGCCAGCAGCGTGAAGACAGGGGGCCAAGAGACCCAGTACTTC. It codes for CASSVKTGGQETQYF.

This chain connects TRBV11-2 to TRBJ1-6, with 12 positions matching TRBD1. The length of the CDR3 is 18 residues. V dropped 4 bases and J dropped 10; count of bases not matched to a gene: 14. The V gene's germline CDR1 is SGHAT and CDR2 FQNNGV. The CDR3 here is CASSSGGRDRGRNSPLHF. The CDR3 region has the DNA TGTGCCAGCAGCTCGGGGGGCCGGGACAGGGGGCGAAACTCACCCCTCCACTTT.

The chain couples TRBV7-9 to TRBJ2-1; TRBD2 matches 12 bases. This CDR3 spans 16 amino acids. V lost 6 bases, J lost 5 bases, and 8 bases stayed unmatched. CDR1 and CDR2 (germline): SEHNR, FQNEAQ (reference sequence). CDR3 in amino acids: CASRQPGLAGNNEQFF. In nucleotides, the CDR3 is TGTGCCAGCAGGCAACCCGGACTAGCGGGAAACAATGAGCAGTTCTTC.

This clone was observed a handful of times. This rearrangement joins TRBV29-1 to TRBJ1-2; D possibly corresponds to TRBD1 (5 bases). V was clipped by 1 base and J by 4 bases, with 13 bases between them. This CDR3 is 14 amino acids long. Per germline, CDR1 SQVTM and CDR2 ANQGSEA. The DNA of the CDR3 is TGCAGCGTTGAAGTCTCAGGGTTTGGCTATGGCTACACCTTC. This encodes CSVEVSGFGYGYTF.

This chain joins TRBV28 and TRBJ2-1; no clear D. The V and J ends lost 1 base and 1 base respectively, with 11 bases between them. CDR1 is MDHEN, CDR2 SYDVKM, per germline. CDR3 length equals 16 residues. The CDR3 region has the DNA TGTGCCAGCAGTTTATCACGGCGTCCATCCTACAATGAGCAGTTCTTC. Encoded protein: CASSLSRRPSYNEQFF.

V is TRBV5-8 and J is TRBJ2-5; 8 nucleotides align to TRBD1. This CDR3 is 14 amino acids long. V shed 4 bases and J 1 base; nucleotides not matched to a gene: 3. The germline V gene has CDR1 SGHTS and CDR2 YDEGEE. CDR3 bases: TGTGCCAGCAGCCCGGGACAGGCCCAAGAGACCCAGTACTTC. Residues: CASSPGQAQETQYF.

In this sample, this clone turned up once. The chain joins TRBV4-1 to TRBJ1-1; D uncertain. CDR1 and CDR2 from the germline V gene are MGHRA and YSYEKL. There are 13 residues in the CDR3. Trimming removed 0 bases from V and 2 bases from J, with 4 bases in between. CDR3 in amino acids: CASSQDVNTEAFF. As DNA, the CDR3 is TGCGCCAGCAGCCAAGATGTAAACACTGAAGCTTTCTTT.

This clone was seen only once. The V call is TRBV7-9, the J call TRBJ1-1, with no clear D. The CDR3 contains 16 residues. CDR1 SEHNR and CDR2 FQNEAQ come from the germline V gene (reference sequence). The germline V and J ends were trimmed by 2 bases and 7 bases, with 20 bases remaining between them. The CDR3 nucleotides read TGTGCCAGCAGCTTATTGTTTACGGGCGTAAGGAATGAAGCTTTCTTT. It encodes CASSLLFTGVRNEAFF.

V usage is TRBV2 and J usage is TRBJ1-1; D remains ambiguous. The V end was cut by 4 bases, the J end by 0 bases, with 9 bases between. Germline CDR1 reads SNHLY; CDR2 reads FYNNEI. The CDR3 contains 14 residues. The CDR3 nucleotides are TGTGCCAGCAGTGCGGTCCAACTGAACACTGAAGCTTTCTTT. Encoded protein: CASSAVQLNTEAFF. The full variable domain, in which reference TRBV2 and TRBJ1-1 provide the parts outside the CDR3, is EPEVTQTPSHQVTQMGQEVILRCVPISNHLYFYWYRQILGQKVEFLVSFYNNEISEKSEIFDDQFSVERPDGSNFTLKIRSTKLEDSAMYFCASSAVQLNTEAFFGQGTRLTVV.

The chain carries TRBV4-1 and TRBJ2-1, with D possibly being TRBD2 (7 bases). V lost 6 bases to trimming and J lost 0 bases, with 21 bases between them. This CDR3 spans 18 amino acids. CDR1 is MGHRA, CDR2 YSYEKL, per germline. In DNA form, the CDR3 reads TGCGCCAGCAGTCTGACAGGTGTGGGCGGGAGCTCCTACAATGAGCAGTTCTTC. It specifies CASSLTGVGGSSYNEQFF.

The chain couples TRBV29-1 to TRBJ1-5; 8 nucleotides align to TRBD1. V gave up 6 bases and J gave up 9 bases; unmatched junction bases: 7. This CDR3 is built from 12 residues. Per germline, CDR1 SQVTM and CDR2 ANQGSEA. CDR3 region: CSVRTGSSPQHF. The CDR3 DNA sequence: TGCAGCGTCCGGACAGGGAGTTCGCCCCAGCATTTT.